This is a list of T cell receptor beta chains from one sample in a study of glioma-infiltrating T cells. TCRdb independently ran MiXCR on the multiplex PCR reads; one entry per CDR3 protein. This sample has around 350,000 distinct CDR3 sequences, with more than 35% found just once. The material sequenced was glioma tissue, nonneoplastic brain tissue, or PBMCs (not recorded which). Receptor source: a human donor with low-grade glioma or glioblastoma, undergoing nonglioma brain surgery, or in good health (not recorded which). Both conserved end residues are part of each CDR3. The order of the fields is clone size, V gene, D gene, J gene, CDR3 protein, CDR3 DNA. The D gene is left open where the match is weak. Clone size is stated in some rows and not others, as once, few, many or a class when expanded.

.,TRBV5-4,.,TRBJ1-1,CASSSERGTEAFF,TGTGCCAGCAGCTCGGAGCGGGGCACTGAAGCTTTCTTT
.,TRBV28,TRBD1,TRBJ1-4,CASSIPGTGGANEKLFF,TGTGCCAGCAGTATTCCCGGGACAGGGGGAGCTAATGAAAAACTGTTTTTT
.,TRBV7-9,TRBD1,TRBJ1-2,CDSSLDRGNYGYTF,TGTGACAGCAGCTTAGACAGGGGAAACTATGGCTACACCTTC
.,TRBV2,.,TRBJ2-4,CASRPLAKNIQYF,TGTGCCAGCAGGCCGTTAGCCAAAAACATTCAGTACTTC
many,TRBV5-4,TRBD1,TRBJ1-2,CASRMGQGLSYGYTF,TGTGCCAGCAGAATGGGACAGGGACTATCCTATGGCTACACCTTC
.,TRBV15,.,TRBJ2-1,CATSRRSGRSSYNEQFF,TGTGCCACCAGCAGAAGATCCGGACGGAGCTCCTACAATGAGCAGTTCTTC
many,TRBV25-1,TRBD1,TRBJ2-3,CASKTGGADTQYF,TGTGCCAGTAAGACAGGGGGTGCAGATACGCAGTATTTT
once,TRBV7-9,.,TRBJ2-7,CASSPPDGVSHYEQYF,TGTGCCAGCAGCCCACCGGACGGGGTATCGCACTACGAGCAGTACTTC
.,TRBV12-3/TRBV12-4,.,TRBJ2-2,CASSFWDAGELFF,TGTGCCAGCAGTTTTTGGGACGCCGGGGAGCTGTTTTTT
few,TRBV4-2,TRBD2,TRBJ2-5,CASSLLTSGSLMGETQYF,TGTGCCAGCAGCCTCCTGACTAGCGGGAGCTTGATGGGGGAGACCCAGTACTTC
.,TRBV4-1,.,TRBJ1-1,CASSLAWGNTEAFF,TGCGCCAGCAGCTTGGCTTGGGGGAACACTGAAGCTTTCTTT
few,TRBV19,.,TRBJ1-4,CASSVLQTTNEKLFF,TGTGCCAGTAGTGTATTGCAGACAACTAATGAAAAACTGTTTTTT
few,TRBV20-1,TRBD1,TRBJ1-6,CSASTGTGNSPLHF,TGCAGTGCTAGCACCGGGACAGGAAATTCACCCCTCCACTTT
.,TRBV12-5,TRBD1,TRBJ1-1,CASGIWDRGWIGSNTEAFF,TGTGCTAGTGGTATATGGGACAGGGGGTGGATCGGGAGCAACACTGAAGCTTTCTTT
many,TRBV6-2/TRBV6-3,TRBD2,TRBJ2-7,CASSYVVGEGEQYF,TGTGCCAGCAGTTACGTCGTTGGGGAGGGCGAGCAGTACTTC
.,TRBV6-6,.,TRBJ2-5,CASGYPAETQYF,TGTGCCAGCGGTTACCCCGCGGAGACCCAGTACTTC
.,TRBV27,TRBD2,TRBJ2-2,CASSRLAGVTGELFF,TGTGCCAGCAGTCGACTAGCGGGGGTCACCGGGGAGCTGTTTTTT
.,TRBV4-1,.,TRBJ1-6,CTSSPRADSYNSPLHF,TGCACCAGCAGCCCCCGGGCCGACTCCTATAATTCACCCCTTCACTTT
.,TRBV20-1,TRBD1,TRBJ2-3,CSATNRDSYTDTQYF,TGCAGTGCGACAAACCGGGACAGCTACACAGATACGCAGTATTTT
few,TRBV28,TRBD1,TRBJ2-2,CASILPPGQWTNTGELFF,TGTGCCAGCATCTTACCACCGGGACAGTGGACGAACACCGGGGAGCTGTTTTTT
many,TRBV6-2/TRBV6-3,TRBD2,TRBJ2-7,CASRLAGNYEQYF,TGTGCCAGCAGACTAGCGGGAAACTACGAGCAGTACTTC
.,TRBV3-1,.,TRBJ2-3,CASSQDLGYLTRTDTQYF,TGTGCCAGCAGCCAAGATCTTGGGTACCTCACCCGCACAGATACGCAGTATTTT
few,TRBV7-2,.,TRBJ1-5,CASSLIGGVSNQPQHF,TGTGCCAGCAGCTTAATCGGAGGGGTGAGCAATCAGCCCCAGCATTTT
.,TRBV7-2,.,TRBJ1-5,CASSLVVSNQPQHF,TGTGCCAGCAGCTTAGTCGTCAGCAATCAGCCCCAGCATTTT
many,TRBV6-1,.,TRBJ2-7,CASSSTNRYEQYF,TGTGCCAGCAGCTCTACCAATAGATACGAGCAGTACTTC
.,TRBV25-1,.,TRBJ2-7,CASSESRGSSHEQYF,TGTGCCAGCAGTGAATCACGTGGGAGCTCCCACGAGCAGTACTTC
.,TRBV6-5,TRBD2,TRBJ2-7,CASSSLADSCEQYF,TGTGCCAGCAGTTCCCTAGCGGACTCCTGCGAGCAGTACTTC
few,TRBV5-1,.,TRBJ2-2,CASSFLPAASRTGELFF,TGCGCCAGCAGCTTCCTACCAGCGGCTAGTAGGACCGGGGAGCTGTTTTTT
few,TRBV28,.,TRBJ2-6,CASSLLPGLSGANVLTF,TGTGCCAGCAGTTTATTGCCAGGCCTAAGTGGGGCCAACGTCCTGACTTTC
.,TRBV11-2,TRBD1,TRBJ1-6,CASSLDVTGGSPLHF,TGTGCCAGCAGCTTAGATGTCACAGGGGGGTCACCCCTCCACTTT
.,TRBV7-3,.,TRBJ2-1,CASSYGLSLAEYNEQFF,TGTGCCAGCAGCTATGGACTCTCCTTAGCGGAATACAATGAGCAGTTCTTC
.,TRBV4-2,TRBD2,TRBJ2-1,CTSSLGSGRGSYNEQFF,TGTACCAGCAGCCTAGGTAGCGGGAGGGGGTCCTACAATGAGCAGTTCTTC
many,TRBV4-3,.,TRBJ1-1,CASSLQRNTEAFF,TGCGCCAGCAGCCTACAGCGGAACACTGAAGCTTTCTTT
.,TRBV2,TRBD2,TRBJ2-1,CASSKLAGWSYNEQFF,TGTGCCAGCAGTAAATTAGCGGGATGGTCCTACAATGAGCAGTTCTTC
.,TRBV27,TRBD2,TRBJ2-7,CASSLISGGYSWQYF,TGTGCCAGCAGTTTGATTAGCGGGGGATATTCTTGGCAGTACTTC
few,TRBV7-7,.,TRBJ2-7,CASSLRSGDEQYF,TGTGCTAGCAGCTTAAGATCAGGGGACGAGCAGTACTTC
many,TRBV27,TRBD1,TRBJ1-2,CASSSIPGGKGNGYTF,TGTGCCAGCAGTTCCATTCCAGGGGGAAAAGGGAATGGCTACACCTTC
once,TRBV30,TRBD1,TRBJ1-2,CAWSGGTGALYGYTF,TGTGCCTGGAGCGGGGGGACAGGGGCACTCTATGGCTACACCTTC
few,TRBV24-1,.,TRBJ1-2,CATSGNYGYTF,TGTGCCACCAGTGGGAACTATGGCTACACCTTC
.,TRBV7-2,.,TRBJ1-4,CASSTPGVRGATRNEKLFF,TGTGCCAGCAGCACCCCCGGGGTCAGGGGAGCAACTAGGAATGAAAAACTGTTTTTT
.,TRBV6-6,.,TRBJ2-3,CASNTREFTDAQYF,TGTGCCAGCAATACTAGGGAATTCACAGATGCGCAGTATTTT
few,TRBV4-1,.,TRBJ2-7,CASSQGAFGAAYEQYF,TGCGCCAGCAGCCAAGGAGCTTTTGGAGCCGCCTACGAGCAGTACTTC
.,TRBV29-1,.,TRBJ2-7,CSGGTLSSYEQYF,TGCAGCGGCGGGACTTTGAGCTCCTACGAGCAGTACTTC
.,TRBV7-2,.,TRBJ2-1,CASSLQENEQFF,TGTGCCAGCAGCTTACAGGAGAATGAGCAGTTCTTC
.,TRBV27,TRBD1,TRBJ1-6,CASSSPWDRGNTPLHF,TGTGCCAGCAGTAGTCCCTGGGACAGGGGTAATACACCCCTCCACTTT
few,TRBV20-1,.,TRBJ1-5,CSANDRYNQPQHF,TGCAGTGCCAATGACAGGTACAATCAGCCCCAGCATTTT
few,TRBV19,.,TRBJ2-7,CASSIGGTGAYEQYF,TGTGCCAGTAGTATAGGAGGCACTGGGGCCTACGAGCAGTACTTC
.,TRBV4-1,TRBD2,TRBJ2-1,CASSQGTSGREFEQFF,TGCGCCAGCAGCCAAGGGACTAGCGGGAGGGAGTTTGAGCAGTTCTTC
.,TRBV20-1,.,TRBJ2-3,CSASSSGVWGTQYF,TGCAGTGCTAGTTCGAGCGGCGTCTGGGGTACGCAGTATTTT
few,TRBV10-3,TRBD1,TRBJ1-1,CAISRDSENTEAFF,TGTGCCATCAGCCGGGACAGCGAGAACACTGAAGCTTTCTTT
.,TRBV5-1,.,TRBJ2-3,CASSLEDGSTDTQYF,TGCGCCAGCAGCTTGGAAGACGGTAGCACAGATACGCAGTATTTT
.,TRBV28,.,TRBJ2-7,CASSSSKWADEQYF,TGTGCCAGCAGCTCGAGCAAATGGGCCGACGAGCAGTACTTC
.,TRBV4-1,.,TRBJ1-2,CASSQPGAGGRSGYTF,TGCGCCAGCAGCCAACCCGGCGCCGGGGGGCGATCGGGCTACACCTTC
.,TRBV27,TRBD1,TRBJ2-7,CASRADREVGQQYF,TGTGCCAGCAGGGCGGACAGGGAAGTTGGGCAGCAGTACTTC
.,TRBV27,TRBD1,TRBJ2-7,CDSSLRGTGGFHEQYF,TGTGACAGCAGTTTAAGGGGGACAGGGGGCTTCCACGAGCAGTACTTC
many,TRBV27,.,TRBJ2-1,CASSSQGFGEYNEQFF,TGTGCCAGCAGTTCCCAAGGGTTCGGGGAGTACAATGAGCAGTTCTTC
.,TRBV7-8,.,TRBJ1-3,CASSIADPSSGNTIYF,TGTGCCAGCAGCATAGCAGACCCGAGCTCTGGAAACACCATATATTTT
few,TRBV27,.,TRBJ2-3,CASSLIGFAAKSTDTQYF,TGTGCCAGCAGTTTAATTGGTTTCGCCGCCAAATCTACAGATACGCAGTATTTT
.,TRBV2,.,TRBJ2-3,CASNPQQRSTDTQYF,TGTGCCAGCAACCCCCAACAGCGCTCGACAGATACGCAGTATTTT